This TCR beta chain emerged from a study of blood T cell repertoires in COVID-19. CDR1 and CDR2 (germline): MNHEY, SVGEGT. CDR3 size: 15 residues. The V gene lost 5 bases and the J gene lost 3 bases, with 16 bases spanning the gap. Generated by immunoSEQ multiplex PCR, the TCRdb table keeps only in-frame clones and is missing some. The sample has some 160,000 clones; around nine tenths are singletons. Sequenced material: PBMCs or T cells enriched from blood (not recorded which). This TCR was sampled from a woman in her forties or fifties who had recovered from COVID-19. This rearrangement joins TRBV6-2 or TRBV6-3 to TRBJ1-1; D may be TRBD1 (5 bases). The DNA of the CDR3 is TGTGCCAGCAGTACTACCACCCAAGGGGACACTGAAGCTTTCTTT. It translates to CASSTTTQGDTEAFF.